The T cell receptor beta chain described here comes from a study of blood T cell repertoires in COVID-19. Study summary: Sites across the United States, Italy and Spain contributed samples from acute and convalescent COVID-19.

The germline V gene has CDR1 LNHDA and CDR2 SQIVND (reference sequence). This CDR3 spans 17 amino acids. Unmatched junction bases numbered 4, after V lost 4 bases and J lost 3 bases. In the authors' workflow: Quantification of nucleated cells was approximated via reference gene primer amplification. Profiled with immunoSEQ multiplex PCR; TCRdb holds only in-frame clones, not every one. The V and J calls and clone size come from that table; D and trimming were worked out from the DNA. The table lists about 81,000 clones, approximately 87% of them singletons. The chain links TRBV19 to TRBJ2-2, with 14 bases aligning to TRBD2. The sample comprised peripheral blood. The receptor was derived from a woman aged 70-85 years with acute or convalescent COVID-19. The CDR3 DNA sequence: TGTGCCAGTAGTACCTCGGGACTAGCGGGGGACACCGGGGAGCTGTTTTTT. Encoded protein: CASSTSGLAGDTGELFF. Looking up the rest from reference TRBV19 and TRBJ2-2 gives the full variable domain: DGGITQSPKYLFRKEGQNVTLSCEQNLNHDAMYWYRQDPGQGLRLIYYSQIVNDFQKGDIAEGYSVSREKKESFPLTVTSAQKNPTAFYLCASSTSGLAGDTGELFFGEGSRLTVL.